The sequence of this TCR beta chain was determined in a study of blood T cell repertoires in COVID-19. For the study at large: Sites across the United States, Italy and Spain contributed samples from acute and convalescent COVID-19.

Method: immunoSEQ multiplex PCR; TCRdb's copy keeps in-frame clones and lacks some. The data show some 240,000 clones, roughly 80% seen once. Sequenced material: peripheral blood. This TCR derives from a woman over 75 with acute or convalescent COVID-19.

The CDR3, as DNA: TGTGCCAGCAGTTACGGGGACAGGGGAGGCTACACCTTC. Translating gives CASSYGDRGGYTF. V and J are TRBV6-6 and TRBJ1-2; 10 positions match TRBD1. This CDR3 is built from 13 residues. With 2 bases clipped from V and 8 bases from J, the junction kept 2 bases outside the gene matches. Germline V gene data show CDR1 as MNHNY and CDR2 as SVGAGI (reference sequence).